The 10 T cell receptor beta chains given below trace back to one sample, sequenced in a study of OX40 agonist ivuxolimab in advanced cancers. Profiling relied on immunoSEQ multiplex PCR, and the TCRdb table lists in-frame clones only, not all of them. Of 65,000 to 95,000 clones listed, approximately 86% are singletons. Sequencing was performed on CD4+ or CD8+ T cells sorted from blood, taken in a trial of the OX40 agonist ivuxolimab. These receptor sequences come from an adult with an advanced solid tumor such as melanoma, head and neck, liver or kidney cancer.

This clone was detected once. The CDR3 nucleotides read TGTGCCAGCATCCCGACAGACACAGATACGCAGTATTTT. Translating it yields CASIPTDTDTQYF. The rearrangement joins TRBV28 to TRBJ2-3; D perhaps matches TRBD1 (5 bases). Germline assignment: CDR1 MDHEN and CDR2 SYDVKM. This CDR3 region has 13 residues. V lost 7 bases, J lost 2 bases, and 10 bases lay in between.

The CDR3 coding sequence is TGTGCCAGCACTGCCATCTTAGGGGGGGAGCAGTACTTC. Protein: CASTAILGGEQYF. V and J are TRBV6-5 and TRBJ2-7; D may be TRBD1 or TRBD2 (6 bases each). The CDR3 covers 13 residues. CDR1 and CDR2 from the germline V gene are MNHEY and SVGAGI. V lost 7 bases, J lost 7 bases, and 17 bases lay in between.

The chain's CDR3 is CATRGLGGANVLTF. The CDR3 nucleotides are TGTGCCACCCGGGGCCTTGGTGGGGCCAACGTCCTGACTTTC. The chain carries TRBV6-5 and TRBJ2-6; either TRBD1 or TRBD2 may supply D (5 bases each). In germline, CDR1 is MNHEY, CDR2 SVGAGI. Trimming stripped 10 bases from V and 3 bases from J, with 13 bases between. The CDR3 is made up of 14 amino acids.

This chain joins TRBV5-4 and TRBJ2-2; the D gene is possibly TRBD1 (5 bases). The germline V gene encodes CDR1 SGHNT and CDR2 YYREEE (reference sequence). Deletions cut 5 bases from V and 0 bases from J, with 11 bases between. CDR3 size: 15 residues. The CDR3, as DNA: TGTGCCAGCAGTCGAGACAGATCGAACACCGGGGAGCTGTTTTTT. Translation gives CASSRDRSNTGELFF.

The rearrangement links TRBV7-2 to TRBJ2-3; D possibly corresponds to TRBD1 (5 bases). The germline CDR1 and CDR2 sequences are SGHTA and FQGNSA. CDR3 length: 17 amino acids. With 5 bases removed from V and 2 bases from J, the gap between germline ends came to 20 bases. For the CDR3, the DNA is TGTGCCAGCAGCCCCCAGTCTGGTGGGGCGATCACAGATACGCAGTATTTT. It encodes CASSPQSGGAITDTQYF.

The chain joins TRBV13 to TRBJ2-1, with 9 bases matching TRBD2. The trim removed 4 bases at V and 7 bases at J, leaving 11 bases unmatched. The V gene's germline CDR1 is PRHDT and CDR2 FYEKMQ (reference sequence). This CDR3 spans 16 amino acids. The CDR3 DNA follows: TGTGCCAGCAGCTCAGAAGCGGGAGGACTTACGAATGAGCAGTTCTTC. This gives the protein CASSSEAGGLTNEQFF.

This clone showed up just once. The genes are TRBV6-1 and TRBJ2-1; 7 bases are shared with TRBD2. With V trimmed by 9 bases and J by 6 bases, 5 bases remained unmatched. Germline V gene sequence: CDR1 MNHNS, CDR2 SASEGT. The length of the CDR3 is 12 residues. The CDR3: CASGLGPNEQFF. CDR3 coding DNA: TGTGCCAGTGGACTAGGACCCAATGAGCAGTTCTTC.

The V gene is TRBV11-3, the J gene TRBJ2-1; TRBD1 is a possible D gene (5 bases). Germline-derived CDR1 and CDR2 are SGHNT and YENEEA. This CDR3 has 13 residues. V lost 2 bases, J lost 9 bases, and 11 bases lay in between. CDR3 in amino acids: CASSLSGFSEQFF. In nucleotides, the CDR3 is TGTGCCAGCAGCTTATCAGGGTTTAGTGAGCAGTTCTTC. Looking up the rest from reference TRBV11-3 and TRBJ2-1 gives the full variable domain: EAGVVQSPRYKIIEKKQPVAFWCNPISGHNTLYWYLQNLGQGPELLIRYENEEAVDDSQLPKDRFSAERLKGVDSTLKIQPAELGDSAVYLCASSLSGFSEQFFGPGTRLTVL.

J is TRBJ2-1 and V is TRBV20-1; D is uncertain. With 3 bases removed from V and 5 bases from J, the gap between germline ends came to 5 bases. This CDR3 spans 11 amino acids. Germline CDR1 is DFQATT and CDR2 is SNEGSKA (reference sequence). CDR3 coding DNA: TGCAGTGCTAGGTTGGACAATGAGCAGTTCTTC. Protein product: CSARLDNEQFF.

This clone was counted a few times. The rearrangement joins TRBV5-1 to TRBJ2-6; a possible D gene is TRBD1 (5 bases). V was pared by 1 base and J by 0 bases, with 8 bases between. The length of the CDR3 is 16 residues. Germline CDR1 and CDR2: SGHRS and YFSETQ. The CDR3, as DNA: TGCGCCAGCAGCTTGACAGGCACCTCTGGGGCCAACGTCCTGACTTTC. Translated: CASSLTGTSGANVLTF.